This T cell receptor (beta chain) was sequenced in a study of cytomegalovirus exposure and HLA in healthy donors (dated by TCRdb to between 2016 and 2019). Regarding the complete study: In an earlier analysis of approximately 500 of the donors, approximately 300 Gb of sequence data and 120 million or so unique TCR beta sequences from 150 million to 200 million T cells were reported. Around 320 gigabases of sequencing data and some 85 million unique TCR sequences were included in an early release covering under 650 HLA-typed donors. The genetic ancestry cluster associated with self-reported Caucasian donors included 81% of the roughly 400 genotyped donors. The aim of the study was to test whether cataloging public T cell receptors could identify signatures of past pathogen exposure. The study profiled the T cell repertoires of under 700 subjects by immunosequencing and related them to cytomegalovirus serostatus. Along with the roughly 670-subject first cohort, a separate validation cohort of 120 different subjects was used. To predict cytomegalovirus infection status, the study combined high-throughput TCR immunosequencing, statistical association of individual TCRs with disease status, and machine learning. To study patterns of TCR occurrence, a later analysis re-analyzed previously published TCR beta repertoires from several hundred donors and added high-resolution HLA genotyping. In the later analysis, no new phenotypic data were used to find candidate immune exposures; instead, reliance was placed on TCR beta sequences and their occurrence across donors. In an earlier analysis of about 590 of the donors, high-throughput TCR beta sequencing was used to judge whether each TCR beta V gene segment behaved as functional or pseudogenic. Donor age, sex, ethnicity and CMV serostatus were compiled alongside the repertoire data. A later genetic analysis used genome-wide SNP genotypes for 398 of the 666 donors, treating that subset as a discovery cohort. All discovery cohort repertoires had been generated using a single sequencing platform. HLA typing covered class I and class II loci at four-digit resolution. Typing coverage varied by locus: about 620-630 donors for A, B, C, DRB1 and DQB1; around 560 for DQA1; about 570 for DPA1; approximately 490 for DPB1. A handful of DR-DQ haplotypes were handled as single units for association and clustering because linkage in the cohort was strong. Across approximately 420 genotyped donors of the cohort, an average of approximately 200,000 unique TCR beta nucleotide sequences per donor were sequenced, and 15% to 20% of those sequences were non-productive.

Library construction relied on the immunoSEQ multiplex PCR assay. For the multiplex PCR, a mixture combining 60 forward primers for TCR Vbeta segments and 13 reverse primers for TCR Jbeta segments was used. The CDR3 region of rearranged TCR beta genes was amplified from genomic DNA by a multiplex PCR assay. The Illumina HiSeq System was used to sequence the amplified TCR beta libraries as 87-base-pair reads. For the original study's pipeline: Across the 500 to 750 repertoires, a later analysis counted around 80 million unique TCR beta chains, roughly 11 million of which were shared by at least two donors. A nearest-neighbor algorithm error-corrected the raw reads and collapsed the reads into unique sequences, merging closely related sequences to remove PCR and sequencing errors. Alignment of CDR3 sequences to IMGT reference sequences was used to assign V, D and J gene segments. For a sequence to be retained, at least a six-nucleotide match to both a V gene segment and a J gene segment was required. Rearrangements were classified as productive when the CDR3 lacked stop codons and remained in frame with V and J, and all other rearrangements were classified as non-productive. CDR3 was defined according to IMGT convention as the region running from the second conserved V-encoded cysteine to the conserved J-encoded phenylalanine. In an earlier analysis of around 600 of the donors, sequences lacking an unambiguous match to a single V gene segment were excluded. An earlier analysis of several hundred of the donors classified V segments as functional when productive rearrangements were above 56.7% and as segregating when the standard deviation between donors was above 5%. A statistical classification framework was developed to diagnose cytomegalovirus status using the catalog of TCR beta chain sequences. A later analysis assigned V and J genes by comparing TCR nucleotide sequences with IMGT/GENE-DB human TR gene sequences. Using the TCRdist pipeline, a later analysis assigned CDR3 sequences along with most-parsimonious VDJ recombination scenarios. In a later analysis, each TCR beta chain was defined by its CDR3 amino acid sequence together with its V-gene family, and reads lacking a unique V-gene family were excluded. To address suspected cross-contamination and a sequencing artifact, a later analysis removed over 500 highly shared, low-generation-probability nucleotide sequences. A later analysis calculated a clonal expansion index for each public chain from normalized within-repertoire ranks of inferred template counts. In a later analysis, generation probabilities were computed using a VDJ recombination model fitted to out-of-frame rearrangements, and the results were checked against IGoR. A later analysis scored TCR-TCR, TCR-HLA and TCR-CMV co-occurrence with hypergeometric tests, applying a repertoire-size bias correction to TCR pairs. In a later analysis, false discovery rates were estimated by permuting HLA or CMV assignments 20 times. In a later analysis, co-occurring TCRs were grouped using DBSCAN, and TCRdist sequence similarity was added for clustering within HLA-allele-positive subsets. Co-occurrence clustering excluded repertoires with fewer than 30,000 or more than 120,000 public chains, plus five with anomalous nucleotide sharing. In TCRdb, the immuneACCESS table is reduced to in-frame sequences with V and J assigned. These tables do not hold every clone; where another copy was compared, an unresolved V gene accounts for under half, and the others remain unexplained. V and J calls and clone size follow that table, whereas D and trimming were derived from the DNA. This sample's table has entries for about 52,000 clones. The biggest ten clones account for roughly 12% of the sample.

The research as a whole found: A further reported finding was that TCR beta sequences accurately predicted the HLA-A and HLA-B alleles for most subjects in the first cohort. At a false discovery rate of 0.05, a later analysis linked some 17,000 TCR beta sequences to specific HLA alleles. The study gave a list of some 150 TCR beta chains associated with cytomegalovirus. For the cohort, immune exposure information was limited to CMV serostatus. When HLA alleles, especially DR and DQ, strongly co-occurred, TCR associations were difficult to assign to individual alleles. Presence/absence analyses assumed roughly uniform sequencing depth across donors, an assumption that may not hold. According to a later analysis, parvovirus B19, influenza, CMV and Epstein-Barr virus appeared linked to several top co-occurrence clusters. Some IMGT-functional V segments, including TRBV6-2 and TRBV6-3, could not be distinguished by the 87-base-pair reads and were therefore excluded. In a later analysis, HLA-associated TCR beta chains showed more clonal expansion and lower generation probabilities than non-associated chains that were equally common. Linkage disequilibrium might explain the correlated functional status among segregating V segments, but an unknown experimental factor could not be ruled out. A later genetic analysis reported fewer N-insertions in productive TCRs among donors in an Asian-associated ancestry cluster than the roughly 650-donor mean. In an earlier analysis of 587 of the donors, most TCR beta V segments appeared in productive rearrangements about 87% or about 30% of the time, broadly matching IMGT annotations. In a later analysis, most CMV-associated TCR beta chains were found to appear HLA-restricted, with HLA associations seemingly driven largely by CMV exposure. In vitro tests confirmed that a few of the cytomegalovirus-associated TCR beta chains recognize cytomegalovirus antigens. Most TCR sequences were seen in very few donors, while some public TCRs were found in many individuals. The authors suggested that the approach could potentially be extended to other disease states and immunological phenotypes. The cohort was sequenced for TCR beta chains only, and without alpha or paired-chain data the features that could be detected were limited. Seventeen rarely observed V segments, including chromosome 9 orphons, were excluded from the earlier analysis of about 610 of the donors because counts were too low. In both the original and validation cohorts, the classifier was reported to diagnose cytomegalovirus status with high specificity and sensitivity. In a later genetic analysis, a missense DCLRE1C variant was associated with V-gene and J-gene trimming of TCR beta chains, and the association was replicated in an independent cohort. A group of highly shared sequence variants was considered likely to be a technical artifact of the sequencing pipeline. According to a later analysis, TCR association rates differed among HLA loci, with DRB1 alleles showing the most associated TCRs and HLA-C alleles showing the fewest. Because HLA typing was missing for some donors at each locus, association tests included only the typed subset.

The cohort comprised fewer than 750 healthy bone marrow donors. All cohort members were sampled while nominally healthy, although unrecorded immune exposures were likely present. The donor tested CMV seropositive and was one of the 289 seropositive cohort members. A peripheral blood sample was collected from each donor, and TCR beta sequencing was performed on peripheral blood mononuclear cells. Genomic DNA was extracted from the blood cell samples with the Qiagen DNeasy Blood Extraction Kit. CDR1 and CDR2 are read off the germline V gene as SQVTM and ANQGSEA. The CDR3 holds 13 amino acids from the cysteine to the phenylalanine. CDR3 DNA only is kept here, 39 bases in frame from base 1. The junction carries 11 bases between V and J, which are trimmed by 5 bases and 2 bases respectively. A word on this clone: No cognate antigen has been identified for it.

The chain was built from TRBV29-1 and TRBJ2-3, and TRBD2 may be the D gene, going by 6 matching bases. The sequence derives from an older woman in good health and CMV-seropositive. The sequencing sample was made of PBMCs. Here the CDR3 is given as CSVPGGDTDTQYF. In nucleotide form, the sequence is TGCAGCGTTCCGGGCGGGGACACAGATACGCAGTATTTT.